This T cell receptor (beta chain) was retrieved from a study of cytomegalovirus exposure and HLA in healthy donors. Regarding the study as a whole: In a later analysis, HLA-associated TCR beta chains were more clonally expanded than equally common others. Across all donors, roughly uniform sequencing depth was an assumption of the presence/absence analyses. DRB1 showed the most TCR associations and HLA-C the fewest in a later analysis, as rates varied by HLA locus.

Concerning this clone: Antigen unknown.

Per germline, CDR1 MNHEY and CDR2 SVGAGI. CDR3 length equals 14 residues. The V segment lost 5 bases and the J segment 2 bases; nucleotides outside the gene matches: 4. PCR employed 60 Vbeta and 13 Jbeta primers. Libraries were prepared by immunoSEQ multiplex PCR; TCRdb keeps only in-frame clonotypes and omits some of them. The sample carries approximately 170,000 clones, over 70% recorded once. This chain uses TRBV6-5 with TRBJ2-7, with 9 bases matching TRBD1. Sequenced: PBMCs. The sequence derives from a man between 50 and 59 years old in good health and CMV-seropositive. The CDR3 DNA reads as TGTGCCAGCAGTCCGGGACAGGGCACCTACGAGCAGTACTTC. It yields the protein CASSPGQGTYEQYF.